This T cell receptor beta chain appears in the sequencing data of a study of T cell repertoires in cytomegalovirus infection. About the research overall: Signatures in public TCR beta sequences pointed to both CMV infection and matching HLA type.

Germline-derived CDR1 and CDR2 are MNHEY and SVGAGI. The CDR3 has 12 residues. Trimming took off 5 bases at V and 17 bases at J, with 16 bases between the two ends. TCRdb re-called the reads with MiXCR, one entry per CDR3 protein. The data contain some 440,000 distinct CDR3 sequences, about 33% of them singletons. The source is a human donor in good health (CMV status not recorded). Some clones in this sample may be carry-over from other donors' samples. The gene calls are TRBV6-5 and TRBJ1-6; possibly TRBD1 for D (5 bases). The sequencing sample was made of PBMCs. The CDR3 spells CASSERGAFFHF. Written as DNA, the CDR3 is TGTGCCAGCAGTGAAAGGGGTGCCTTCTTCCACTTT.